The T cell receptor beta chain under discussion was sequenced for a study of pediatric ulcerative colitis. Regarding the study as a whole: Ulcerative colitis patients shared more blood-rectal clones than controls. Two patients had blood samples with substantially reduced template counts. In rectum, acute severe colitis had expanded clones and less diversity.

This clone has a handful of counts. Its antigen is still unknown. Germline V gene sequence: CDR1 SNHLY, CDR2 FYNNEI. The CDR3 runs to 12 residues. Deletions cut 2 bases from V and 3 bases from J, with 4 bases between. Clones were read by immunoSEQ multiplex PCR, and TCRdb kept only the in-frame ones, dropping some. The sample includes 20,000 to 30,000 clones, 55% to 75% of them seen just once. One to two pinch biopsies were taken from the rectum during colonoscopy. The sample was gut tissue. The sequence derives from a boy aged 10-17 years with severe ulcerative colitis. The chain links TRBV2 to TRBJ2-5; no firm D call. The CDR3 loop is CASSELEETQYF. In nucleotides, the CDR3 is TGTGCCAGCAGTGAACTGGAAGAGACCCAGTACTTC. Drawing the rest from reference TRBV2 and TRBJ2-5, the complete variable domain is EPEVTQTPSHQVTQMGQEVILRCVPISNHLYFYWYRQILGQKVEFLVSFYNNEISEKSEIFDDQFSVERPDGSNFTLKIRSTKLEDSAMYFCASSELEETQYFGPGTRLLVL.